The clone carrying this TCR beta chain was found a few times. Its target is not known. Trimming cost V 2 bases and J 1 base, with 9 bases left between them. CDR3 length: 14 amino acids. Germline CDR1 and CDR2: SGHNT and YYREEE (reference sequence). This sample was included in a study of cytomegalovirus exposure and HLA in healthy donors. Overall study results and limits: CMV serostatus alone was available as immune exposure information. Highly shared sequence variants in one cluster were likely a sequencing artifact. TCR beta chains associated with HLA were, in a later analysis, more clonally expanded than equally common others. When presence/absence was analysed, sequencing depth was taken to be roughly uniform across donors.

This PCR relied on a set of 60 Vbeta primers and 13 Jbeta primers. TCRdb keeps only in-frame clones here, not all; method: immunoSEQ multiplex PCR. The data hold 75,000 to 100,000 clones, with about four fifths observed a single time. V gene TRBV5-4 combines with J gene TRBJ1-1; D unclear. This TCR was sampled from a woman between 65 and 79 years old in good health and CMV-seropositive. Sequencing input: PBMCs. CDR3 sequence (DNA): TGTGCCAGCAGCTTAAAGCTAGGGAACACTGAAGCTTTCTTT. It codes for CASSLKLGNTEAFF.